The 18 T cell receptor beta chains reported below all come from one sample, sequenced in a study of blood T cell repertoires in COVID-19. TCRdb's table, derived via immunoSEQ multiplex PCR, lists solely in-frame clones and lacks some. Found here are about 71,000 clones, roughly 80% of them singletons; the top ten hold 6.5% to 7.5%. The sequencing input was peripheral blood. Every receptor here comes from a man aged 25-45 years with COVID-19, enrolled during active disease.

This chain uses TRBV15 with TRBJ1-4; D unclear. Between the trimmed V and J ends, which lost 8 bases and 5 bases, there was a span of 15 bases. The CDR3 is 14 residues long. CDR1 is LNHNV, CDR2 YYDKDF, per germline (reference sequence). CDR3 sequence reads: CATSKPDWNEKLFF. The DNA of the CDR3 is TGTGCCACCTCGAAGCCAGACTGGAATGAAAAACTGTTTTTT. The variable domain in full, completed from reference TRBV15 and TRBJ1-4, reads DAMVIQNPRYQVTQFGKPVTLSCSQTLNHNVMYWYQQKSSQAPKLLFHYYDKDFNNEADTPDNFQSRRPNTSFCFLDIRSPGLGDTAMYLCATSKPDWNEKLFFGSGTQLSVL.

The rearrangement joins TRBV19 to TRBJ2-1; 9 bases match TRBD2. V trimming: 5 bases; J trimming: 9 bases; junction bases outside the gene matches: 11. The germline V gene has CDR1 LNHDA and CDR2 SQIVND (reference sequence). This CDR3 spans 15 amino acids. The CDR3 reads CASSFSGSTRIEQFF. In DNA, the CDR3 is TGTGCCAGTAGTTTTAGCGGGAGTACGAGGATTGAGCAGTTCTTC.

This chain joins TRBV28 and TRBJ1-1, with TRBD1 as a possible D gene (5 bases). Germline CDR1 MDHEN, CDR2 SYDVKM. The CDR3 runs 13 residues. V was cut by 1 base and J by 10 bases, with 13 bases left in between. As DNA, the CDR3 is TGTGCCAGCAGTTTATCCATGGTGGGGGGAGCTTTCTTT. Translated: CASSLSMVGGAFF.

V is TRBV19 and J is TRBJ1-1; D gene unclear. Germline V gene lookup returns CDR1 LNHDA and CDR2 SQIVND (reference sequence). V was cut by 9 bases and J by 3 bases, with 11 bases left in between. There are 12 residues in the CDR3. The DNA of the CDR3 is TGTGCCAGCGCCGACACGGACACTGAAGCTTTCTTT. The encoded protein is CASADTDTEAFF.

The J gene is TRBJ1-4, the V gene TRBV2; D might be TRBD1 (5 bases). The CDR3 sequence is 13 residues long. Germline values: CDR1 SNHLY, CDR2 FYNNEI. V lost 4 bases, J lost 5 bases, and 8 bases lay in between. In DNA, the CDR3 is TGTGCCAGCAGTGGGCCAGGGAATGAAAAACTGTTTTTT. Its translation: CASSGPGNEKLFF.

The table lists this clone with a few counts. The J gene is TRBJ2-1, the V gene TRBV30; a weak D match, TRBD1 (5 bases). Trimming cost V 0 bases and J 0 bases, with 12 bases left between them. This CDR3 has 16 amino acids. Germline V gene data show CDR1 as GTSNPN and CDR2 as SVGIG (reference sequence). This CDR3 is CAWSVSRGRSYNEQFF. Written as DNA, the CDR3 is TGTGCCTGGAGTGTCAGTAGGGGTCGCTCCTACAATGAGCAGTTCTTC.

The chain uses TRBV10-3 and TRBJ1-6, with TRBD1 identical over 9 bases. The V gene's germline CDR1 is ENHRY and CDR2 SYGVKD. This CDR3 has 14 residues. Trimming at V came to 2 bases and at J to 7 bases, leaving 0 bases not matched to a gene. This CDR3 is CAISEDRGNSPLHF. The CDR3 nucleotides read TGTGCCATCAGTGAGGACAGGGGGAATTCACCCCTCCACTTT.

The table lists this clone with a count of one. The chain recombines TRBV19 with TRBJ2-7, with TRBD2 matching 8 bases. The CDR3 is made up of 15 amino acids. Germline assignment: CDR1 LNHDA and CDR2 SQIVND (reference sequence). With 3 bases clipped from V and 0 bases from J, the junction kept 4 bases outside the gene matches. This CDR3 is CASSIKGTSSYEQYF. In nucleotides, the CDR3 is TGTGCCAGTAGTATCAAAGGGACTAGCTCCTACGAGCAGTACTTC.

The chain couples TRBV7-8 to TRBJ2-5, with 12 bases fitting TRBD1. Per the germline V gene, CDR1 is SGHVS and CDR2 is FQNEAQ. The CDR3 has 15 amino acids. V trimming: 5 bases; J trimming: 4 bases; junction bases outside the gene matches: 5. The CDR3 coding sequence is TGTGCCAGCAGCAGCCGGGACAGGGGGCGAGAGACCCAGTACTTC. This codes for CASSSRDRGRETQYF.

The CDR3 nucleotides read TGTGCCACCAGCAGAGATGTGGGCACAGGGGCCCGCTACAATGAGCAGTTCTTC. This sequence encodes CATSRDVGTGARYNEQFF. This chain links TRBV15 with TRBJ2-1, with 7 bases that match TRBD1. Germline V lookup: CDR1 LNHNV, CDR2 YYDKDF (reference sequence). This CDR3 is 18 amino acids long. V was clipped by 0 bases and J by 3 bases; unmatched bases: 11.

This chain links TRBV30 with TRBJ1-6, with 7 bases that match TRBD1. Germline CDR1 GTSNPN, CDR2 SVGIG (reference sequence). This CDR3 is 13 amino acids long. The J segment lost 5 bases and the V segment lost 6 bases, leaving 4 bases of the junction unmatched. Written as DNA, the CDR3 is TGTGCCTGTGGGACAGTGAATAATTCACCCCTCCACTTT. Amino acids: CACGTVNNSPLHF.

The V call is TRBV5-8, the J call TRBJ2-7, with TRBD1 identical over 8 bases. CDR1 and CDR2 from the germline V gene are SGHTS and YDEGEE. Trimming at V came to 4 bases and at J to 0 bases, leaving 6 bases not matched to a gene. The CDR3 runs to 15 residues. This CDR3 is CASSTRDRLSYEQYF. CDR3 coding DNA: TGTGCCAGCAGCACCCGGGACAGGCTCTCCTACGAGCAGTACTTC.

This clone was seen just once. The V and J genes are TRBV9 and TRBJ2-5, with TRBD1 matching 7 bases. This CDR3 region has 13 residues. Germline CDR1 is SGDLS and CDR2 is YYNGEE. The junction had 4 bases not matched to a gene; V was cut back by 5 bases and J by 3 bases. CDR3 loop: CASRATGEETQYF. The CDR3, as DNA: TGTGCCAGCAGAGCAACAGGGGAAGAGACCCAGTACTTC.

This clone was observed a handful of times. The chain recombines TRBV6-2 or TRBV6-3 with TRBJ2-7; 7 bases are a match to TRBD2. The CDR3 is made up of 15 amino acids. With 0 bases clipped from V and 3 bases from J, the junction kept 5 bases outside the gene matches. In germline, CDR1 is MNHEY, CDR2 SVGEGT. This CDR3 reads CASSYSRTRYYEQYF. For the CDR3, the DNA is TGTGCCAGCAGTTACTCGAGGACTAGATACTACGAGCAGTACTTC.

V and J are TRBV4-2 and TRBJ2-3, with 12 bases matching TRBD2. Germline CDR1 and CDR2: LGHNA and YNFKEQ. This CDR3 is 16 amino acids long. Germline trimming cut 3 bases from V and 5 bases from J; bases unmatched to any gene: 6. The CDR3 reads CASSQEQTSGGDTQYF. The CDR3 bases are TGTGCCAGCAGCCAGGAACAGACTAGCGGGGGAGATACGCAGTATTTT.

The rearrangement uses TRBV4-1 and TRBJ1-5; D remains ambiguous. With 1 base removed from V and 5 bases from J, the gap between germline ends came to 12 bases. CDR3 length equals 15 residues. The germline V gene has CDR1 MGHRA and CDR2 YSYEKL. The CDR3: CASSQGGDIDQPQHF. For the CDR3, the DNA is TGCGCCAGCAGCCAAGGGGGAGACATTGATCAGCCCCAGCATTTT.

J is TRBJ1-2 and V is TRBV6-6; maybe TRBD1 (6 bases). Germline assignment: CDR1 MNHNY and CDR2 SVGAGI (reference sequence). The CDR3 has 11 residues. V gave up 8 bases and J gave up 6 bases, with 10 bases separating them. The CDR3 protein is CASGQGNGYTF. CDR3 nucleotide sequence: TGTGCCAGCGGCCAGGGGAATGGCTACACCTTC.

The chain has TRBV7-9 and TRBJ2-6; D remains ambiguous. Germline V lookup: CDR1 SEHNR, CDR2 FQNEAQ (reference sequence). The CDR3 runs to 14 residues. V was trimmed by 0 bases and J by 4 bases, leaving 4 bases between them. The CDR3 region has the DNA TGTGCCAGCAGCTTAGCTGCGGGGGCCAACGTCCTGACTTTC. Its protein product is CASSLAAGANVLTF.